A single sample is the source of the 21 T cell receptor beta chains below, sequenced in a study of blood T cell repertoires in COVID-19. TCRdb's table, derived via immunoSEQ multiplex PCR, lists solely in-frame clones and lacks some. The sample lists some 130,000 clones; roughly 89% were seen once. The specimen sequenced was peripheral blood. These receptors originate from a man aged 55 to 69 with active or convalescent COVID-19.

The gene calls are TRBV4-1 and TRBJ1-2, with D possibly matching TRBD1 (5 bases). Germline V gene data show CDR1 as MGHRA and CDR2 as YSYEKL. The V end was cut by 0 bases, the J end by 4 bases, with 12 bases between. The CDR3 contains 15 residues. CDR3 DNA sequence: TGCGCCAGCAGCCAAGACAAAGGGGCAAGCTATGGCTACACCTTC. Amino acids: CASSQDKGASYGYTF.

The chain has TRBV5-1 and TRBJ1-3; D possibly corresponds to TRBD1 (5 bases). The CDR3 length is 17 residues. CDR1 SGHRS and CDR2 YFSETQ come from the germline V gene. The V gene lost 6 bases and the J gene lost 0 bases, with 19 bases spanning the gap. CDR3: CASKGYPGTNSGNTIYF. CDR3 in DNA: TGCGCCAGCAAAGGATATCCGGGGACTAACTCTGGAAACACCATATATTTT.

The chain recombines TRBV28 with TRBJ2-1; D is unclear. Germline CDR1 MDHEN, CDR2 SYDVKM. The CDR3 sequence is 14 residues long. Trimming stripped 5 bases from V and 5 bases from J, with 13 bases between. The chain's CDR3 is CASSPVHLDNEQFF. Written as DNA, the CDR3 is TGTGCCAGCAGTCCGGTCCATCTCGACAATGAGCAGTTCTTC. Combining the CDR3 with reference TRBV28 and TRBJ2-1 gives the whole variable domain DVKVTQSSRYLVKRTGEKVFLECVQDMDHENMFWYRQDPGLGLRLIYFSYDVKMKEKGDIPEGYSVSREKKERFSLILESASTNQTSMYLCASSPVHLDNEQFFGPGTRLTVL.

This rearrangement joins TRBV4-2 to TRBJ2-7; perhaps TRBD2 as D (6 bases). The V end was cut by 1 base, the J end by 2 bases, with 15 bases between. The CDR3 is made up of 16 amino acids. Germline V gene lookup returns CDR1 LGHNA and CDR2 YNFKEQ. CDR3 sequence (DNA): TGTGCCAGCAGCCAAGGGGTCGGGGGAGGAACCTACGAGCAGTACTTC. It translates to CASSQGVGGGTYEQYF.

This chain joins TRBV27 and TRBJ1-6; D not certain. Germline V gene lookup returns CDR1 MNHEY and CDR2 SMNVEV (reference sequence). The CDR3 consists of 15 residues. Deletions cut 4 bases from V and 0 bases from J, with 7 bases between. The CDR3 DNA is TGTGCCAGCAGTTCGAGGAGCTCCTATAATTCACCCCTCCACTTT. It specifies CASSSRSSYNSPLHF.

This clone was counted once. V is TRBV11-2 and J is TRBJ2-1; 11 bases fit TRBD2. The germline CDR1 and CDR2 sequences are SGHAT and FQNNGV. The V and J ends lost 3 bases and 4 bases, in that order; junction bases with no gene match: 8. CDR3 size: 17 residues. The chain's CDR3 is CASSFTSGTSGYNEQFF. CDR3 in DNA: TGTGCCAGCAGCTTTACGTCCGGGACTAGCGGTTACAATGAGCAGTTCTTC. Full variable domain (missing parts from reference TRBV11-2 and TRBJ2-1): EAGVAQSPRYKIIEKRQSVAFWCNPISGHATLYWYQQILGQGPKLLIQFQNNGVVDDSQLPKDRFSAERLKGVDSTLKIQPAKLEDSAVYLCASSFTSGTSGYNEQFFGPGTRLTVL.

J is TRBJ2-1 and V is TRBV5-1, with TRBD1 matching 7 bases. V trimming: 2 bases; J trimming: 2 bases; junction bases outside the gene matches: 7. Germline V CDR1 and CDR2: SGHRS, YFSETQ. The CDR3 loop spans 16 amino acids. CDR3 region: CASSFSTGQTYNEQFF. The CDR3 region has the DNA TGCGCCAGCAGCTTTTCTACGGGACAGACCTACAATGAGCAGTTCTTC.

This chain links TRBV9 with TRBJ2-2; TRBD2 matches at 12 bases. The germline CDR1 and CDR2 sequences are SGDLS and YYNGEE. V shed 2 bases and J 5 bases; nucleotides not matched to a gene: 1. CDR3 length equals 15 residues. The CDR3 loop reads CASSVGLAGTGELFF. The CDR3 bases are TGTGCCAGCAGCGTTGGACTAGCGGGGACCGGGGAGCTGTTTTTT. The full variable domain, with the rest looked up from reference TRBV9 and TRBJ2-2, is DSGVTQTPKHLITATGQRVTLRCSPRSGDLSVYWYQQSLDQGLQFLIQYYNGEERAKGNILERFSAQQFPDLHSELNLSSLELGDSALYFCASSVGLAGTGELFFGEGSRLTVL.

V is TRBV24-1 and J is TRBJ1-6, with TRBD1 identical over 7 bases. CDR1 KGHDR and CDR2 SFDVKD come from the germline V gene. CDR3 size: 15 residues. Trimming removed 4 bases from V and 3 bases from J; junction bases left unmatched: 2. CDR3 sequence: CATSDGTDYNSPLHF. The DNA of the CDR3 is TGTGCCACCAGTGACGGGACAGACTATAATTCACCCCTCCACTTT.

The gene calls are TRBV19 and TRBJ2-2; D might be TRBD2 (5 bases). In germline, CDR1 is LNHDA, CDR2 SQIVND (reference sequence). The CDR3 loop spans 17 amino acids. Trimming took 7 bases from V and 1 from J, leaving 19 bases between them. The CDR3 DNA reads TGTGCCAGTATCCCCCGGGGTGCAGAGGGGAACACCGGGGAGCTGTTTTTT. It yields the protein CASIPRGAEGNTGELFF. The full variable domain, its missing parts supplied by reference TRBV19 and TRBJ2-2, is DGGITQSPKYLFRKEGQNVTLSCEQNLNHDAMYWYRQDPGQGLRLIYYSQIVNDFQKGDIAEGYSVSREKKESFPLTVTSAQKNPTAFYLCASIPRGAEGNTGELFFGEGSRLTVL.

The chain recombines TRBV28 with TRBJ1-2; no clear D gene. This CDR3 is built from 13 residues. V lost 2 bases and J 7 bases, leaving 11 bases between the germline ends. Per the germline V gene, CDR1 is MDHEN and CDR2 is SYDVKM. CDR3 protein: CASSLREDRGYTF. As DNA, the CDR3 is TGTGCCAGCAGTTTAAGGGAGGATCGTGGCTACACCTTC.

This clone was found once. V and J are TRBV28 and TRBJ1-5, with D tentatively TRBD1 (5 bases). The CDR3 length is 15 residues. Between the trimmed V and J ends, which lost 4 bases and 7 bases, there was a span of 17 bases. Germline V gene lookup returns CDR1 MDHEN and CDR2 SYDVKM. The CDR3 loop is CASSSTAGFSQPQHF. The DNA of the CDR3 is TGTGCCAGCAGTTCGACAGCAGGGTTCTCCCAGCCCCAGCATTTT.

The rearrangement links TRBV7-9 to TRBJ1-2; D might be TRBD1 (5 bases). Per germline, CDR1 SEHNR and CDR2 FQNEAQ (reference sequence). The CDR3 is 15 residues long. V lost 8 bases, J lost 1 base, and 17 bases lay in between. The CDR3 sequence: CASGLTPGLNYGYTF. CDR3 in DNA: TGTGCCAGCGGCCTAACCCCAGGGCTTAACTATGGCTACACCTTC.

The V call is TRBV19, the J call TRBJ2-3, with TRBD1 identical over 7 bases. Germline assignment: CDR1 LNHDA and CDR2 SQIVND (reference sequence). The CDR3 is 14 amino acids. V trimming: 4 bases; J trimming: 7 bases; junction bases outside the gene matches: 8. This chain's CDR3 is CASSTGQAPYTQYF. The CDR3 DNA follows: TGTGCCAGTAGTACCGGACAGGCACCCTATACGCAGTATTTT.

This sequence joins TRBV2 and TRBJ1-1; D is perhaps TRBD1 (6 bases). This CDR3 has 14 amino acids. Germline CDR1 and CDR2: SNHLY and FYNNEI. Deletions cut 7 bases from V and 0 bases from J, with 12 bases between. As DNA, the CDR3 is TGTGCCAGCATCCCAGACAGGCTGAACACTGAAGCTTTCTTT. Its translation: CASIPDRLNTEAFF.

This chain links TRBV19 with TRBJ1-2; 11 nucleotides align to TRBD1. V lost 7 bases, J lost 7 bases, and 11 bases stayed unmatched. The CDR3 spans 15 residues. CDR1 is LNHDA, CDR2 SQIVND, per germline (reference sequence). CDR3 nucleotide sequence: TGTGCCAGTACCGAATCCCGGGACAGGGGGTTTGGCTACACCTTC. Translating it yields CASTESRDRGFGYTF. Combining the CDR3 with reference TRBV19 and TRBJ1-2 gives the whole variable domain DGGITQSPKYLFRKEGQNVTLSCEQNLNHDAMYWYRQDPGQGLRLIYYSQIVNDFQKGDIAEGYSVSREKKESFPLTVTSAQKNPTAFYLCASTESRDRGFGYTFGSGTRLTVV.

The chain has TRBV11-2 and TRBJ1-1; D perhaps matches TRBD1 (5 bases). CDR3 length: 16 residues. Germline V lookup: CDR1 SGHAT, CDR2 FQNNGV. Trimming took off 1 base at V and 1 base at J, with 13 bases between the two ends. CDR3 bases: TGTGCCAGCAGCTTAGTGGTGGGTACAGGGAACACTGAAGCTTTCTTT. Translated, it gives CASSLVVGTGNTEAFF.

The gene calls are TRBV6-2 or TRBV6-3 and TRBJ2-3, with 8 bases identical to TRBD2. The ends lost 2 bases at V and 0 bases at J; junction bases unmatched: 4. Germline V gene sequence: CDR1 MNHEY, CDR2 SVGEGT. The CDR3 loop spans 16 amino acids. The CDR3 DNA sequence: TGTGCCAGCAGTTACGGAGCGGGGGCAAGCACAGATACGCAGTATTTT. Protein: CASSYGAGASTDTQYF.

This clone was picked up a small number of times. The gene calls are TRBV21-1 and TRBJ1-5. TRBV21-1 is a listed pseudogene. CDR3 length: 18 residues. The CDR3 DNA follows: TGTGCCAGCAGCACAACAACACAGATTAAGCCGGGAAAACAGCCCCAGCATTTT. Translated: CASSTTTQIKPGKQPQHF.

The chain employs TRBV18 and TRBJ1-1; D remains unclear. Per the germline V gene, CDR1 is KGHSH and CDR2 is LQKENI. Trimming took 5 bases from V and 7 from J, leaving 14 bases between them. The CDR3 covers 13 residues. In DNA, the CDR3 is TGTGCCAGCTCATCCTTTCTGGCCAATGAAGCTTTCTTT. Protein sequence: CASSSFLANEAFF.

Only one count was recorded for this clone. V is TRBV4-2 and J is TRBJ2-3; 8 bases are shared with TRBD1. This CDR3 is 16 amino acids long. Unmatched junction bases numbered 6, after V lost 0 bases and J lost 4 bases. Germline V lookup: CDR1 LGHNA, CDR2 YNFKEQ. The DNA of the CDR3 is TGTGCCAGCAGCCAAGACGGACAGGGAGCCGCAGATACGCAGTATTTT. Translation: CASSQDGQGAADTQYF.